This TCR beta chain appears in the sequencing data of a study of human CD8 memory T cell subsets. Notes on the study in general: Diversity in stem-like memory and precursor exhausted T cells was similarly high, unlike effector memory cells. Among the subsets, Chao1 estimates suggested that stem-like memory T cells were more diverse than precursor exhausted T cells.

Generation of TCR beta libraries used UMI-labeled 5' RACE. TCRdb reanalyzed the 5' RACE reads, giving one entry per CDR3 protein sequence and no DNA. Its table records about 12,000 distinct CDR3 sequences. Remarks on this clonotype: Its antigen is currently unknown.

CDR1 and CDR2 from the germline V gene are SGHDT and YYEEEE. The CDR3 has 14 residues. The PBMC originated from buffy coats obtained from healthy donors. The authors enriched total CD8+ T cells by negative magnetic separation. The J gene is TRBJ1-1, the V gene TRBV5-6; TCRdb names TRBD1, which stays unverified in the absence of DNA. The TCR originated in a human donor in good health. Input material: CD8+ T cells from PBMCs. The CDR3 spells CASSRRQGYTEAFF. The whole variable domain, filled in from reference TRBV5-6 and TRBJ1-1, reads DAGVTQSPTHLIKTRGQQVTLRCSPKSGHDTVSWYQQALGQGPQFIFQYYEEEERQRGNFPDRFSGHQFPNYSSELNVNALLLGDSALYLCASSRRQGYTEAFFGQGTRLTVV.